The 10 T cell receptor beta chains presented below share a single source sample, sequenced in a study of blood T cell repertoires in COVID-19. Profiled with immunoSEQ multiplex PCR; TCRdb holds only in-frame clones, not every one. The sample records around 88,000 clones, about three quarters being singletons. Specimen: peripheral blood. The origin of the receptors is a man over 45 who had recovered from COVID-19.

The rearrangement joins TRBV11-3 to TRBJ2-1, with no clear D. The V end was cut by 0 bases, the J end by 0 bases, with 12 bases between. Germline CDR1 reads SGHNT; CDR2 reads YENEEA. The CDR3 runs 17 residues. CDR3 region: CASSLERRQSSYNEQFF. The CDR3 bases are TGTGCCAGCAGCTTAGAGAGGCGGCAGAGCTCCTACAATGAGCAGTTCTTC. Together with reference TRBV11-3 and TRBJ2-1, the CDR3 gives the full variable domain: EAGVVQSPRYKIIEKKQPVAFWCNPISGHNTLYWYLQNLGQGPELLIRYENEEAVDDSQLPKDRFSAERLKGVDSTLKIQPAELGDSAVYLCASSLERRQSSYNEQFFGPGTRLTVL.

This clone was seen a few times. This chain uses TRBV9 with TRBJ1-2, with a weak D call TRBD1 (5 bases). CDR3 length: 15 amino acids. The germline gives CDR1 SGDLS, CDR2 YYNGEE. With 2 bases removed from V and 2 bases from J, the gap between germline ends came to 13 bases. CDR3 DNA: TGTGCCAGCAGCGTCCGGGGGGACGGAAACTATGGCTACACCTTC. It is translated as CASSVRGDGNYGYTF.

This CDR3 is CASSPPAGSSSYNEQFF. DNA of the CDR3: TGTGCCAGCTCACCACCCGCAGGATCAAGCTCCTACAATGAGCAGTTCTTC. The chain has TRBV18 and TRBJ2-1, with unresolved D. The CDR3 sequence is 17 residues long. Per the germline V gene, CDR1 is KGHSH and CDR2 is LQKENI. V shed 0 bases and J shed 0 bases, with 12 bases lying between them.

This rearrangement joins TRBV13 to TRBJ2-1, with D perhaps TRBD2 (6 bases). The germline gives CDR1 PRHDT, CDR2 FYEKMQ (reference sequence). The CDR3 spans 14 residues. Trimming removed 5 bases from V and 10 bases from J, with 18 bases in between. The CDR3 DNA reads TGTGCCAGCAGCCCACCTTACGCTGGGGGGGAGCAGTTCTTC. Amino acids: CASSPPYAGGEQFF.

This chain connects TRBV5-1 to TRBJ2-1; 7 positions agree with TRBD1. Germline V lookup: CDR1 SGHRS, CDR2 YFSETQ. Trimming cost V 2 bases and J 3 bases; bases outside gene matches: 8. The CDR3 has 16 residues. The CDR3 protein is CASSFSGDSYYNEQFF. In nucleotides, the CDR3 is TGCGCCAGCAGCTTCTCAGGGGACAGCTACTACAATGAGCAGTTCTTC.

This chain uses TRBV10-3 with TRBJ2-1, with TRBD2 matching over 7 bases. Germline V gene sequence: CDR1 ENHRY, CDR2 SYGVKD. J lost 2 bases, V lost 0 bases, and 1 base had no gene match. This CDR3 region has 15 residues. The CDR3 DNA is TGTGCCATCAGTGAGTCGGGGGGGACCTACAATGAGCAGTTCTTC. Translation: CAISESGGTYNEQFF.

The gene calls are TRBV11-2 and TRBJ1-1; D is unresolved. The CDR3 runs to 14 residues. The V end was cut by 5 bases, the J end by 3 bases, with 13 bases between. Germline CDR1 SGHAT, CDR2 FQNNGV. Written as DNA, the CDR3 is TGTGCCAGCAGCCACACGAGGAGAGACACTGAAGCTTTCTTT. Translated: CASSHTRRDTEAFF.

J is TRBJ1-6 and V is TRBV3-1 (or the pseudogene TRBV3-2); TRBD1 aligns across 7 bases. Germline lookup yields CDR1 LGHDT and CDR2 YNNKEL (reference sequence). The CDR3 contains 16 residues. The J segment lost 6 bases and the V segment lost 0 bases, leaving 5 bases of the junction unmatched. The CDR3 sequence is CASSQDRGQGNSPLHF. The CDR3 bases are TGTGCCAGCAGCCAAGATAGGGGGCAGGGTAATTCACCCCTCCACTTT.

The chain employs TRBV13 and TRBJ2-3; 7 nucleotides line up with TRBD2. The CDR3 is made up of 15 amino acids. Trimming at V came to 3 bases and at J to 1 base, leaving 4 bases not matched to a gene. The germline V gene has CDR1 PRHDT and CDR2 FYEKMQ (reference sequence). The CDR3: CASSFRLAGTDTQYF. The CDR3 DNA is TGTGCCAGCAGCTTTAGACTAGCAGGCACAGATACGCAGTATTTT. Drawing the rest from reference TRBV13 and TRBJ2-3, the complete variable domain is AAGVIQSPRHLIKEKRETATLKCYPIPRHDTVYWYQQGPGQDPQFLISFYEKMQSDKGSIPDRFSAQQFSDYHSELNMSSLELGDSALYFCASSFRLAGTDTQYFGPGTRLTVL.

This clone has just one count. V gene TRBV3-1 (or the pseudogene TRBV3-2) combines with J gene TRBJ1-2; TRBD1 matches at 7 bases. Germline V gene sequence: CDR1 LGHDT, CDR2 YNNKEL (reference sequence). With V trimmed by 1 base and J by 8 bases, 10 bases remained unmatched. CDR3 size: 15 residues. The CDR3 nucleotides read TGTGCCAGCAGCCAAGCCTCCGGGACAGATAGAGGCTACACCTTC. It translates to CASSQASGTDRGYTF.